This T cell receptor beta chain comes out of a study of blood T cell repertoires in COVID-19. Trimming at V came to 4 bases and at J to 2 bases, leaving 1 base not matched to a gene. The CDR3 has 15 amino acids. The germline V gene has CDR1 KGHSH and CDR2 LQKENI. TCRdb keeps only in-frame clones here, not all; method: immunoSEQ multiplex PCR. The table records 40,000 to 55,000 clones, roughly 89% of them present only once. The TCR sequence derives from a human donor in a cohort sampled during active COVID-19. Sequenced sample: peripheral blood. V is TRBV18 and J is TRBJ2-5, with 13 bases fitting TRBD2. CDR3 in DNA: TGTGCCAGCTCACGGGGACTAGCGGGGCAAGAGACCCAGTACTTC. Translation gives CASSRGLAGQETQYF.